This T cell receptor (beta chain) is from a study of T cell responses to AZD1222 COVID-19 vaccine. Study-level results: There were mostly white British donors and more females than males, and clonal diversity was possibly underestimated. Repertoires were obtained only post-peak T cell response.

The method was immunoSEQ multiplex PCR; TCRdb's version includes in-frame clones alone and lacks a portion of them. The table has about 150,000 clones, roughly nine tenths seen once; the top ten hold around 1.3%. CDR3 length: 14 residues. CDR1 SGHTA and CDR2 FQGNSA come from the germline V gene. V lost 2 bases, J lost 7 bases, and 9 bases lay in between. As to this clone: Its target is not known.

The V and J genes are TRBV7-2 and TRBJ1-6; D is unclear. The material sequenced was peripheral blood, taken 28 days after the second AZD1222 dose. This TCR derives from an adult who received the AZD1222 COVID-19 vaccine. The CDR3 is CASSLRQVNSPLHF. CDR3 sequence (DNA): TGTGCCAGCAGCTTACGACAAGTAAATTCACCCCTCCACTTT. Full variable domain (rest looked up from reference TRBV7-2 and TRBJ1-6): GAGVSQSPSNKVTEKGKDVELRCDPISGHTALYWYRQSLGQGLEFLIYFQGNSAPDKSGLPSDRFSAERTGGSVSTLTIQRTQQEDSAVYLCASSLRQVNSPLHFGNGTRLTVT.